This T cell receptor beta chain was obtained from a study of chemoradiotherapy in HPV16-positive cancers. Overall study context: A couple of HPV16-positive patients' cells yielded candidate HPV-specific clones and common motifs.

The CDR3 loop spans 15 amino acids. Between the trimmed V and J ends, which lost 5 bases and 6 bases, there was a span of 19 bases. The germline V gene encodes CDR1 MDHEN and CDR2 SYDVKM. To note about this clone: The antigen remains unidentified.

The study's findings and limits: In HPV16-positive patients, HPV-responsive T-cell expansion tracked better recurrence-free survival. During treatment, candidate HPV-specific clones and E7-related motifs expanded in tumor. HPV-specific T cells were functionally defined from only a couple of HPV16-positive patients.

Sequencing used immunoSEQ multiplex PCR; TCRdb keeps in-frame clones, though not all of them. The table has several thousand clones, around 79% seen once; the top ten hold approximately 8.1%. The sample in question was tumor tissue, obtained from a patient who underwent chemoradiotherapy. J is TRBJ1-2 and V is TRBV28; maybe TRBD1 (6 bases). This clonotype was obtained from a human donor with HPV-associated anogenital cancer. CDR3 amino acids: CASSLQGREWDGYTF. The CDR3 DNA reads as TGTGCCAGCAGTCTCCAGGGGAGGGAATGGGATGGCTACACCTTC.